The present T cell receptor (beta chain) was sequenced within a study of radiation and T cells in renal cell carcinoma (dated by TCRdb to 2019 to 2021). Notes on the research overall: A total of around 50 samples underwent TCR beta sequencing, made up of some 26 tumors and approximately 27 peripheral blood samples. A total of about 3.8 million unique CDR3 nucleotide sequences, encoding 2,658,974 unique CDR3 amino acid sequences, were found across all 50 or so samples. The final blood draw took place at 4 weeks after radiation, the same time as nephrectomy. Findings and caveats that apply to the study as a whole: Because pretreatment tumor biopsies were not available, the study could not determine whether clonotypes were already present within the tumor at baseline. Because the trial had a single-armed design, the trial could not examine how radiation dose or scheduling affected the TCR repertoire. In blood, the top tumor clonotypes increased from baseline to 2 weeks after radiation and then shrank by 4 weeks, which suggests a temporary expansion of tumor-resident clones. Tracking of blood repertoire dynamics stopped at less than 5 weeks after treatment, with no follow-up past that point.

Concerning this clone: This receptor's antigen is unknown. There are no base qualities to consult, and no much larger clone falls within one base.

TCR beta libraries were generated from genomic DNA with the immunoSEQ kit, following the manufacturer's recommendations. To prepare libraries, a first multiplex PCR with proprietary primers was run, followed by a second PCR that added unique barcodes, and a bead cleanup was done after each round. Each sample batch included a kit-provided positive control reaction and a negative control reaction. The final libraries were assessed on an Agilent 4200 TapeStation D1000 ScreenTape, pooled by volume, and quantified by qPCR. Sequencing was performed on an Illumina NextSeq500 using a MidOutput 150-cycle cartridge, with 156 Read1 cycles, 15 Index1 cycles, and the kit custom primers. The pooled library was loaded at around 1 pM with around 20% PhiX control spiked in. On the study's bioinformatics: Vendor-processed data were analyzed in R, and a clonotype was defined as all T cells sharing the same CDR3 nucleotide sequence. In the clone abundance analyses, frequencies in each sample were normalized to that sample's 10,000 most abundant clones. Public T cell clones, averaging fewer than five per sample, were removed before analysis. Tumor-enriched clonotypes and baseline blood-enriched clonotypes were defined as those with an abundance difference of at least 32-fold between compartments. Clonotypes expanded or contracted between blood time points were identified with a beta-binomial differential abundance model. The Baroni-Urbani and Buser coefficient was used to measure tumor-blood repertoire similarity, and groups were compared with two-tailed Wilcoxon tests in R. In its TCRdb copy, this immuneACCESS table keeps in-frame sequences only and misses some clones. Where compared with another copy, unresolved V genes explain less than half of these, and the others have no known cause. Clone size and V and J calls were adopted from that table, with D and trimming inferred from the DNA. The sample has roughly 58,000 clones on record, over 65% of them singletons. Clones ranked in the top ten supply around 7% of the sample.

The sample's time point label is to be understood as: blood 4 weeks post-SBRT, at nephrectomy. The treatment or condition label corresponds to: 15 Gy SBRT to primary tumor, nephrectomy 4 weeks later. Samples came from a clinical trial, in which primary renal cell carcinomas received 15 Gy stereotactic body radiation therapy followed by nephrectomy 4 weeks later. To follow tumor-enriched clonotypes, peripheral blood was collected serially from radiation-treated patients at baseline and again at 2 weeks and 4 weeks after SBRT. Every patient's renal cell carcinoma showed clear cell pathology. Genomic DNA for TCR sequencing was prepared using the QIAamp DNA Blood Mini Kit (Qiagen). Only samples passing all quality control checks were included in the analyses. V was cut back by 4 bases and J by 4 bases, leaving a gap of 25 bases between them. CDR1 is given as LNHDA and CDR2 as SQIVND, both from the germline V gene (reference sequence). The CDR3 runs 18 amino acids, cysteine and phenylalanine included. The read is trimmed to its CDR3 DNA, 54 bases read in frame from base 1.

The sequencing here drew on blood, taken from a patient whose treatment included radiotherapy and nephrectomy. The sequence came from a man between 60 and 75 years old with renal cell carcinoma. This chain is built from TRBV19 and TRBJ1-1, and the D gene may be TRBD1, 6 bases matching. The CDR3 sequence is CASSNPRDILLGGTEAFF. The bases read TGTGCCAGTAGTAACCCCCGGGACATTCTCCTAGGTGGCACTGAAGCTTTCTTT. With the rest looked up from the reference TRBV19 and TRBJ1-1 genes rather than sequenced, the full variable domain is DGGITQSPKYLFRKEGQNVTLSCEQNLNHDAMYWYRQDPGQGLRLIYYSQIVNDFQKGDIAEGYSVSREKKESFPLTVTSAQKNPTAFYLCASSNPRDILLGGTEAFFGQGTRLTVV.